This TCR beta chain stems from a study of lymphopenia after photon versus proton radiotherapy. Study results and limitations: Post-nadir diversity loss with photons came from oligoclonal expansion, particularly CD8+ Temra cells. Proton therapy kept repertoires fairly stable, unlike photons, which gained effector/memory cells. Authors raise, but do not show, better survival with proton therapy. Post-nadir TCR diversity decline inversely tracked overall survival among those who died.

As to this clone: No antigen is known for it.

Libraries were prepared by immunoSEQ multiplex PCR; TCRdb keeps only in-frame clonotypes and omits some of them. Here the sample spans 68,000 or so clones, approximately 90% being singletons. The J segment lost 2 bases and the V segment lost 8 bases, leaving 10 bases of the junction unmatched. CDR1 and CDR2 (germline): SEHNR, FQNEAQ (reference sequence). This CDR3 is built from 15 residues. This clonotype originated in a woman aged 70-85 years with pancreatic cancer. The material was peripheral blood, obtained from a patient treated with photon-based radiotherapy. This chain links TRBV7-9 with TRBJ2-3; the match to TRBD1 covers 7 bases. The CDR3 coding sequence is TGTGCCAGCCAAACGACAGGGCTGAACACAGATACGCAGTATTTT. Amino acid sequence: CASQTTGLNTDTQYF.